This T cell receptor (beta chain) derives from a study of blood T cell repertoires in COVID-19 (dated by TCRdb to 2020 to 2022). For context, the study as a whole: Samples from collaborators originated in the United States, Italy and Spain and spanned both the acute and convalescent phases of COVID-19. The prospective study material was composed of cDNA or gDNA derived from T cells, B-cell-depleted T cells, or PBMCs. Subjects who had been exposed to COVID-19, were actively infected with it, or had recovered from it provided the deeply sampled blood TCRbeta repertoires that made up the dataset. The repertoires were released in a freely available public database meant as a resource for research on the immune response to SARS-CoV-2. The samples were drawn from the first 160 participants of the ongoing ImmuneRACE study and from over 950 subjects provided by 6 global collaborators. Nearly every sample came with metadata listing a de-identified subject ID, COVID-19 status, age in years and sex. Where available, HLA class I and class II types were obtained from metadata supplied by the sample provider rather than from assay-based typing.

V trim: 4 bases; J trim: 5 bases; unmatched bases: 9. The germline V gene (reference sequence) gives CDR1 as MNHNY and CDR2 as SVGAGI. From cysteine to phenylalanine, the CDR3 is 16 amino acids long. This entry keeps only the CDR3 DNA: 48 bases, framed from base 1. TCRbeta CDR3 regions were amplified from genomic DNA using the immunoSEQ Assay, a bias-controlled multiplex PCR. As for how the authors treated the data: The number of nucleated cells in each sample was estimated by amplification of reference gene primers within the assay. To quantify the absolute abundance of each unique TCRbeta CDR3 rearrangement, sequence reads were collapsed and filtered. For each sample, productive Simpson clonality was calculated as the square root of Simpson's diversity index over productive rearrangements. TCRdb limited this immuneACCESS table to in-frame rearrangements with V and J called. A share of clones is missing; checked studies link under half to unresolved V genes, and the rest is unexplained. Clonal size and the V and J genes are those of that table, whereas D and trimming came from the DNA. The sample data list around 130,000 clones, and around 80% of these were observed just once. The ten largest clones take up 11% of the sample.

The investigation overall reported the following: Clinical and demographic metadata were provided uncurated, with the amount varying by source and participant.

A note on this clone: Its binding antigen is unknown. Base-call qualities are not available, and no considerably larger clone is one nucleotide away.

Collaborating institutions collected whole blood in K2EDTA tubes following their own protocols. For TCRbeta analysis, collaborators shipped samples as frozen whole blood, isolated PBMCs, or DNA extracted from either of those sample types. This TCR came from a human donor in a cohort sampled during active COVID-19. The receptor chain draws on TRBV6-6 and TRBJ1-2, with 11 bases aligning to TRBD1. Sample: peripheral blood. In nucleotide form, the sequence is TGTGCCAGCAGTTCTGGACAGGGGGCTGAATGGTATGGCTACACCTTC. Translated, this gives CASSSGQGAEWYGYTF.